This T cell receptor (beta chain) was profiled in a study of blood T cell repertoires in COVID-19. Turning to the study itself: Acute-phase and convalescent COVID-19 samples originated in the United States, Italy and Spain. Sources were T cells, B-cell-depleted T cells, or PBMCs; the material itself was cDNA or gDNA.

Seattle participants joined during active infection and were tracked over time. As processed by the authors: How many nucleated cells were present was estimated from reference gene primer amplification. The method was immunoSEQ multiplex PCR; TCRdb's version includes in-frame clones alone and lacks a portion of them. That table supplies the V and J calls and clone size; D and trimming were determined from the DNA. The profile shows some 150,000 clones, around 83% of them singletons. The length of the CDR3 is 15 residues. The germline CDR1 and CDR2 sequences are KGHSH and LQKENI. The germline V and J ends were trimmed by 6 bases and 2 bases, with 17 bases remaining between them.

This TCR was recovered from a woman in her sixties with COVID-19, enrolled during active disease. The rearrangement joins TRBV18 to TRBJ2-7, with D possibly being TRBD2 (5 bases). The sequencing sample was made of peripheral blood. CDR3 DNA sequence: TGTGCCAGCTCCACTAGATCCGGGATCGCCTACGAGCAGTACTTC. Its translation is CASSTRSGIAYEQYF.